These T cell receptor beta chains were read from a single sample in a study of blood T cell repertoires in COVID-19. Clones were read by immunoSEQ multiplex PCR, and TCRdb kept only the in-frame ones, dropping some. The sample includes about 150,000 clones, approximately 83% of them seen just once. Sequenced: peripheral blood. Receptors originate from a woman aged 55-75 years with acute or convalescent COVID-19. The CDR3 runs from the conserved cysteine through the conserved F or W. Each record gives: CDR3 DNA, CDR3 protein, CDR3 length, J gene, clone size, D gene, V gene. A D gene is named only where the DNA matches it firmly. Clone size is given for some rows only: seen once, a few or many times, or a class if the clone is expanded.

DNA: TGTGCCAGTAGTACCCGGGACAGGGGGCGAAGGTCCTACAATGAGCAGTTCTTC; CDR3: CASSTRDRGRRSYNEQFF; length: 18; J: TRBJ2-1; size: -; D: TRBD1; V: TRBV19
DNA: TGTGCCAGCAGCTTAACCGGGGGGACAGGGAACAATGGCTACACCTTC; CDR3: CASSLTGGTGNNGYTF; length: 16; J: TRBJ1-2; size: -; D: TRBD1; V: TRBV7-3
DNA: TGTGCCAGCAGCCGCCGCGCGGGGGGGCGCAATGAGCAGTTCTTC; CDR3: CASSRRAGGRNEQFF; length: 15; J: TRBJ2-1; size: -; D: TRBD2; V: TRBV7-3
DNA: TGTGCCAGCAGTCGCAAACCGGGGACAGGCTCCTGGGCTAATGAAAAACTGTTTTTT; CDR3: CASSRKPGTGSWANEKLFF; length: 19; J: TRBJ1-4; size: -; D: TRBD1; V: TRBV27
DNA: TGCAGCGCCCGGGGCACCGGGGAGCTGTTTTTT; CDR3: CSARGTGELFF; length: 11; J: TRBJ2-2; size: -; D: -; V: TRBV29-1
DNA: TGCGCCAGCAGTGAAAGCAATCATCTAGCCAAAAACATTCAGTACTTC; CDR3: CASSESNHLAKNIQYF; length: 16; J: TRBJ2-4; size: -; D: -; V: TRBV10-1
DNA: TGTGCCACCAACCCCCGCCCGGGGGACTCACCCCTCCACTTT; CDR3: CATNPRPGDSPLHF; length: 14; J: TRBJ1-6; size: -; D: -; V: TRBV7-9
DNA: TGTGCCAGCAGTGAGCGGGGTATTAGCAATCAGCCCCAGCATTTT; CDR3: CASSERGISNQPQHF; length: 15; J: TRBJ1-5; size: once; D: -; V: TRBV2
DNA: TGTGCCAGCAGTTTATCTATCTATGGCTACACCTTC; CDR3: CASSLSIYGYTF; length: 12; J: TRBJ1-2; size: -; D: -; V: TRBV28
DNA: TGTGCCAGCAGCCCCTCCACAGGGAATACGGAGCAGTACTTC; CDR3: CASSPSTGNTEQYF; length: 14; J: TRBJ2-7; size: -; D: -; V: TRBV7-8
DNA: TGTGCCTGGAAGACAGGACGCACTGAAGCTTTCTTT; CDR3: CAWKTGRTEAFF; length: 12; J: TRBJ1-1; size: -; D: -; V: TRBV30